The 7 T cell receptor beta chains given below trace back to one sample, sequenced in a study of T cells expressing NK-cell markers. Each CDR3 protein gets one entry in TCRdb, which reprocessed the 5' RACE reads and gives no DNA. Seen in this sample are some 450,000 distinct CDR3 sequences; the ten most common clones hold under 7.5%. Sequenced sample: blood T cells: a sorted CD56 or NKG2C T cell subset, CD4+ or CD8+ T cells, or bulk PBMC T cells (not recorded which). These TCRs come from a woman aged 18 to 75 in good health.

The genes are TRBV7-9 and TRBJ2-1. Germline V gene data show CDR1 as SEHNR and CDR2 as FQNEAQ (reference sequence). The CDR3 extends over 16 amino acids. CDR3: CASSSPTGGPLNEQFF.

This CDR3 reads CASSVGGAISNQPQHF. The chain couples TRBV25-1 to TRBJ1-5; TCRdb calls TRBD1, which cannot be checked without DNA. The germline V gene has CDR1 MGHDK and CDR2 SYGVNS. This CDR3 region has 16 residues.

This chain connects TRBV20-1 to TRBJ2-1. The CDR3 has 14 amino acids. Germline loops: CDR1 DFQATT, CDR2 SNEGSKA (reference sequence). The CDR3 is CSARVPTTYNEQFF.

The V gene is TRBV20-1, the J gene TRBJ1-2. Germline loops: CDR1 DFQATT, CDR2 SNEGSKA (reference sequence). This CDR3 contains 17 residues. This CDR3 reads CSARKRPPGLINYGYTF.

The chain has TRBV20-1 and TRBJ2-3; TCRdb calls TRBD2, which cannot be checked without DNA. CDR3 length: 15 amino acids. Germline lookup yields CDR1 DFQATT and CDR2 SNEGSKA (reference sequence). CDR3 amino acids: CSPSTRTSGLDTQYF.

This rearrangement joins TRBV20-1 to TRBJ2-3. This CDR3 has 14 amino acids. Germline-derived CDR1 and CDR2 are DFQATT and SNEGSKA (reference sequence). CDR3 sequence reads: CSARVPSKTDTQYF.

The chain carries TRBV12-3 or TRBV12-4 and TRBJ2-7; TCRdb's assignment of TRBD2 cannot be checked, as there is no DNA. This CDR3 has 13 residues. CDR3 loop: CASSRSGSYEQYF.